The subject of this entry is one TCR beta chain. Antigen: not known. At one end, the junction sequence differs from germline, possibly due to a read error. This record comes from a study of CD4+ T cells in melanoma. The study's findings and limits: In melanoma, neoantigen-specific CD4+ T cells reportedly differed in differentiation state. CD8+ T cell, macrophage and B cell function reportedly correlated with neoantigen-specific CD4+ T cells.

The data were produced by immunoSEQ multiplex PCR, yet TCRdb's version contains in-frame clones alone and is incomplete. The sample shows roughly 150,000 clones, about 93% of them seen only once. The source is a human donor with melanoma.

This CDR3 reads CASSEKQLNTEAFF. In nucleotides, the CDR3 is TGCGCCAGCAGTGAAAAACAGCTTAACACTGAAGCTTTCTTT. V usage is TRBV6-5 and J usage is TRBJ1-1; no firm D call. This CDR3 is built from 14 residues. From germline, CDR1 is MNHEY and CDR2 SVGAGI.